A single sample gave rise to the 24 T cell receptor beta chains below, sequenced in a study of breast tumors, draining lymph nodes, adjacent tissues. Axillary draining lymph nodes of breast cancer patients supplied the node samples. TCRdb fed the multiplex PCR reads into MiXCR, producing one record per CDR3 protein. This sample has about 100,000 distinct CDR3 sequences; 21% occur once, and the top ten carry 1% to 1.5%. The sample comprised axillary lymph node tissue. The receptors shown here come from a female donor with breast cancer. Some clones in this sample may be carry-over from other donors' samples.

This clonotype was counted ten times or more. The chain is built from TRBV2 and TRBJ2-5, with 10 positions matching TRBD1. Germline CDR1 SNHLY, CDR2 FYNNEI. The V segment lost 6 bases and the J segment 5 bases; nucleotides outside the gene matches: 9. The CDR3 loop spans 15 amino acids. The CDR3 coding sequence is TGTGCCAGCAGCAAGGCGACAGGGGGCTGGGAGACCCAGTACTTC. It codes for CASSKATGGWETQYF.

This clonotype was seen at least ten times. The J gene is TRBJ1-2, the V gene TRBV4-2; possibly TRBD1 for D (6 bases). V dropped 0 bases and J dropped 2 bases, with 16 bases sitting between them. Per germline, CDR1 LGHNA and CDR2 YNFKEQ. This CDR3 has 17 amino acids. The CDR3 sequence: CASSQDRRGTQNYGYTF. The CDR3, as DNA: TGTGCCAGCAGCCAAGACCGACGCGGGACACAGAACTATGGCTACACCTTC.

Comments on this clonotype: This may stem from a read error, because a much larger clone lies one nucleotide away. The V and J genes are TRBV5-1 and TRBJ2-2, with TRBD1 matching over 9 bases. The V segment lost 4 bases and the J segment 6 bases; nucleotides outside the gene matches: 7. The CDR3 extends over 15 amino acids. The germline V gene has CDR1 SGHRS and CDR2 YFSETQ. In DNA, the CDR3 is TGCGCCAGCAGCCCGGGACAGGGCTCCGCCGGGGAGCTGTTTTTT. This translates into CASSPGQGSAGELFF.

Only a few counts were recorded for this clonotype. CDR3 protein: CASSFGGRADTQYF. The CDR3 coding sequence is TGTGCCAGCAGTTTTGGGGGGCGTGCAGATACGCAGTATTTT. The chain links TRBV27 to TRBJ2-3; D tentatively fits TRBD1 or TRBD2 (6 bases each). Trimming stripped 3 bases from V and 4 bases from J, with 11 bases between. In germline, CDR1 is MNHEY, CDR2 SMNVEV (reference sequence). This CDR3 contains 14 residues.

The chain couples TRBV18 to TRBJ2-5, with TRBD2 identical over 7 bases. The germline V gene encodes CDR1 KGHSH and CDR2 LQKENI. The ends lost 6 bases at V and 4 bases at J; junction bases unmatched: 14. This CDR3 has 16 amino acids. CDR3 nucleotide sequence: TGTGCCAGCTCGCGTAAAACCCTCGGGACTACAGAGACCCAGTACTTC. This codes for CASSRKTLGTTETQYF.

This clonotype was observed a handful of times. This chain's CDR3 is CASSPDRGHTGELFF. In DNA form, the CDR3 reads TGTGCCAGCAGTCCAGACAGGGGTCACACCGGGGAGCTGTTTTTT. The chain carries TRBV6-5 and TRBJ2-2, with 8 bases that match TRBD1. The CDR3 runs to 15 residues. Germline V gene data show CDR1 as MNHEY and CDR2 as SVGAGI. V dropped 5 bases and J dropped 3; count of bases not matched to a gene: 5.

The CDR3 nucleotides are TGTGCCAGCAGTTTAAAGGGGCAGGGGGCTAACTATAATTCACCCCTCCACTTT. It translates to CASSLKGQGANYNSPLHF. The chain recombines TRBV27 with TRBJ1-6, with 8 positions matching TRBD1. This CDR3 has 18 amino acids. The V segment lost 2 bases and the J segment 3 bases; nucleotides outside the gene matches: 9. Germline V CDR1 and CDR2: MNHEY, SMNVEV (reference sequence).

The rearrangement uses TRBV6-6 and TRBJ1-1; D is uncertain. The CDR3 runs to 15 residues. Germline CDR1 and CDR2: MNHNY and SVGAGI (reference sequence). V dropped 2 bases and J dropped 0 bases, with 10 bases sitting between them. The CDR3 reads CASSYDGFMNTEAFF. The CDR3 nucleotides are TGTGCCAGCAGTTACGACGGTTTCATGAACACTGAAGCTTTCTTT.

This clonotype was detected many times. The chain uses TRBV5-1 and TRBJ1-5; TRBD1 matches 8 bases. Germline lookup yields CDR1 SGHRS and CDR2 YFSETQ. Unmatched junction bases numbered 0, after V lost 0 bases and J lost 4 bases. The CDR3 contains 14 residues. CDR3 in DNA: TGCGCCAGCAGCTTGGGGACAGGGAATCAGCCCCAGCATTTT. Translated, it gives CASSLGTGNQPQHF. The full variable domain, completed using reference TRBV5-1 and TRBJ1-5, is KAGVTQTPRYLIKTRGQQVTLSCSPISGHRSVSWYQQTPGQGLQFLFEYFSETQRNKGNFPGRFSGRQFSNSRSEMNVSTLELGDSALYLCASSLGTGNQPQHFGDGTRLSIL.

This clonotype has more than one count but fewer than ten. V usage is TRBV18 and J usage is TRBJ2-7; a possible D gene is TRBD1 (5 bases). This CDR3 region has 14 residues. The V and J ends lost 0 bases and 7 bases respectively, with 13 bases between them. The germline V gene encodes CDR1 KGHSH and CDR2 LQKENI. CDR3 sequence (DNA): TGTGCCAGCTCACCACCTATGACAGTGTGGGAGCAGTACTTC. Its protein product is CASSPPMTVWEQYF.

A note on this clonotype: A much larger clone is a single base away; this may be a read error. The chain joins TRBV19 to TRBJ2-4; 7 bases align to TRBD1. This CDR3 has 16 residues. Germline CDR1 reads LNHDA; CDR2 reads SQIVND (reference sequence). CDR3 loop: CASSFRGGLAKNIRYF. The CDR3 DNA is TGTGCCAGTAGTTTCAGAGGGGGCTTGGCCAAAAACATTCGGTACTTC.

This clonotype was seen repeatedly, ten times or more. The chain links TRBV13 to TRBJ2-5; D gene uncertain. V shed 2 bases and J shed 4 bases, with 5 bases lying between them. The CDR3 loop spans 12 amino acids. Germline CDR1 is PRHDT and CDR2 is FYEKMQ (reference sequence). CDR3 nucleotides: TGTGCCAGCAGCTTACCGGGAGAGACCCAGTACTTC. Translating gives CASSLPGETQYF.

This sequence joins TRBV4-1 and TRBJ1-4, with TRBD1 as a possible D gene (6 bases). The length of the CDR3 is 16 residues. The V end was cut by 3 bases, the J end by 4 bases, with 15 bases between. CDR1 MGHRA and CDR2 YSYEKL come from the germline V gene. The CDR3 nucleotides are TGCGCCAGCAGCCATGAGAGAGACAGGATTAATGAAAAACTGTTTTTT. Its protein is CASSHERDRINEKLFF.

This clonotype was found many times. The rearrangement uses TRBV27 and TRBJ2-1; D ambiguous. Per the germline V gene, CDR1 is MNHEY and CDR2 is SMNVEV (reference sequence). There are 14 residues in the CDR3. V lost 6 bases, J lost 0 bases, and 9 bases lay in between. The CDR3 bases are TGTGCCAGCAGCCGAGCGAGCTCCTACAATGAGCAGTTCTTC. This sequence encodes CASSRASSYNEQFF.

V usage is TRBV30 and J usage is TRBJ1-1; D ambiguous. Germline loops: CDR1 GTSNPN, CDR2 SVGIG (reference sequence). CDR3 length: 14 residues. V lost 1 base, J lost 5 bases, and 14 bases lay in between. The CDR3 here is CAWSAIRVRTEAFF. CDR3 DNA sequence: TGTGCCTGGAGTGCTATCAGAGTGAGGACTGAAGCTTTCTTT. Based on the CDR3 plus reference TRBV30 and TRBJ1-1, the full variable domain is SQTIHQWPATLVQPVGSPLSLECTVEGTSNPNLYWYRQAAGRGLQLLFYSVGIGQISSEVPQNLSASRPQDRQFILSSKKLLLSDSGFYLCAWSAIRVRTEAFFGQGTRLTVV.

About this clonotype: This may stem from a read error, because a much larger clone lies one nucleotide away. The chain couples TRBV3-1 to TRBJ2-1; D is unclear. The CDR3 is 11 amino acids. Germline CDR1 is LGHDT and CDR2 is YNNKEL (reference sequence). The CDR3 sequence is CASRTYDEQFF. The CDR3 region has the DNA TGTGCCAGCAGGACCTACGATGAGCAGTTCTTC.

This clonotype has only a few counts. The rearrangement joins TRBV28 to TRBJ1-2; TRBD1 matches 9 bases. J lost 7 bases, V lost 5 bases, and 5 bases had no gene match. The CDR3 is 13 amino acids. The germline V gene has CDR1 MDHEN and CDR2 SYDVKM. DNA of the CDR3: TGTGCCAGCAGTGAACAGGGGGCTCGTGGCTACACCTTC. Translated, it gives CASSEQGARGYTF.

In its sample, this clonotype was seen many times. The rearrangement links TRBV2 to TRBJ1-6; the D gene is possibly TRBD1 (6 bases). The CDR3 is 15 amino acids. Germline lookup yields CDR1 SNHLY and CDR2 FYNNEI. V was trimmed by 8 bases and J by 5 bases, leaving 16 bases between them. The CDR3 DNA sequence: TGTGCCAGCCGGGGGACACTGAGAAATAATTCACCCCTCCACTTT. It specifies CASRGTLRNNSPLHF.

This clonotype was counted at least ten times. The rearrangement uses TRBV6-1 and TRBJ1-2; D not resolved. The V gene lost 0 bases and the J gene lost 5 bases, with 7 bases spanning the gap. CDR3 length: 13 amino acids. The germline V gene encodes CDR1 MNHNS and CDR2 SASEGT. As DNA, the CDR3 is TGTGCCAGCAGTGAAGCTTCGCTGTATGGCTACACCTTC. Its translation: CASSEASLYGYTF.

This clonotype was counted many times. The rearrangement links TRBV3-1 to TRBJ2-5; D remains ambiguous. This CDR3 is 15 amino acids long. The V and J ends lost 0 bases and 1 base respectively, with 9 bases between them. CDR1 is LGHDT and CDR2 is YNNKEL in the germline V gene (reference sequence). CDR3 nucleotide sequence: TGTGCCAGCAGCCAAGATCGCCAATTCCAAGAGACCCAGTACTTC. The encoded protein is CASSQDRQFQETQYF.

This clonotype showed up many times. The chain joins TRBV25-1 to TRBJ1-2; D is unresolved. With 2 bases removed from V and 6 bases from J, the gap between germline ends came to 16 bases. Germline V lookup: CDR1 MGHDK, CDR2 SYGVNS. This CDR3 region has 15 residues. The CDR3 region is CASSEKEGSSHGYTF. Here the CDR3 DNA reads TGTGCCAGCAGTGAAAAGGAGGGCAGTTCCCATGGCTACACCTTC.

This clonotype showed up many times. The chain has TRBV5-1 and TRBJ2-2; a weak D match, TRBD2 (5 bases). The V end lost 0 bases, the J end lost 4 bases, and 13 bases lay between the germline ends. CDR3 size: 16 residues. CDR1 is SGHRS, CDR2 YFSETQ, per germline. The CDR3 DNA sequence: TGCGCCAGCAGCTTGGGCGGGTACCCCAGCACCGGGGAGCTGTTTTTT. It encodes CASSLGGYPSTGELFF.

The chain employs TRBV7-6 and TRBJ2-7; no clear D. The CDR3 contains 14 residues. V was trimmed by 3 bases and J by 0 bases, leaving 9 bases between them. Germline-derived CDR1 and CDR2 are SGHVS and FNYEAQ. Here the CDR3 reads CASSFAESSYEQYF. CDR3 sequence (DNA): TGTGCCAGCAGCTTTGCGGAGAGCTCCTACGAGCAGTACTTC.

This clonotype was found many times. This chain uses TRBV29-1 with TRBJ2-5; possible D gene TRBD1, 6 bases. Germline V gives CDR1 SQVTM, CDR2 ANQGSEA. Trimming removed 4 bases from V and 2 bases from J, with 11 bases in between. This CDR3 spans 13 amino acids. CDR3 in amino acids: CSVGTADQETQYF. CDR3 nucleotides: TGCAGCGTTGGGACAGCGGATCAAGAGACCCAGTACTTC.